This TCR beta chain was sequenced for a study of blood T cell repertoires in COVID-19. Study as a whole: Spain, Italy and the United States supplied samples that represented acute and convalescent COVID-19. Nucleic acid was either cDNA or gDNA, and it came from T cells, B-cell-depleted T cells, or PBMCs.

Original processing methods: Amplification with reference gene primers provided the estimates of nucleated cell counts. TCRdb's table, derived via immunoSEQ multiplex PCR, lists solely in-frame clones and lacks some. That table gives V, J and clone size, and the DNA gave D and trimming. This table has just under 20,000 clones, about 88% appearing once. This CDR3 contains 20 residues. J gave up 3 bases and V 4 bases, and 12 bases lay outside the gene matches. The germline gives CDR1 WSHSY, CDR2 SAAADI. Sequencing was performed on peripheral blood. The TCR sequence derives from a human donor with active COVID-19. The donor label of this sample is uncertain. J is TRBJ2-1 and V is TRBV10-2; 16 bases agree with TRBD2. The CDR3, as DNA: TGCGCCAGCAGTGCCCCCCCAGGGACTAGCGGGGGGGCTGTCTACAATGAGCAGTTCTTC. Translation gives CASSAPPGTSGGAVYNEQFF.